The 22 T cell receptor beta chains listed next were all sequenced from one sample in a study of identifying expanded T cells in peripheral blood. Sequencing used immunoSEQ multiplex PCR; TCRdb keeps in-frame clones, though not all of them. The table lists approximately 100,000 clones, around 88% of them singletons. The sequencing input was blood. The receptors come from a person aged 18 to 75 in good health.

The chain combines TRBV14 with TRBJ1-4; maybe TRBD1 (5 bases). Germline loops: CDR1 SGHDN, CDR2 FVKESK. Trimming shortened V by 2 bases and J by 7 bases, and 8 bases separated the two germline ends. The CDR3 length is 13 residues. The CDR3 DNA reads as TGTGCCAGCAGCCAACCGGGGGTTGAAAAACTGTTTTTT. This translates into CASSQPGVEKLFF.

CDR3 in DNA: TGTGCCACCTCAATAACCGCAGGGGGGGCCTACGAGCAGTACTTC. This sequence encodes CATSITAGGAYEQYF. The chain carries TRBV5-5 and TRBJ2-7; possibly TRBD1 or TRBD2 for D (7 bases each). Germline CDR1 reads SGHKS; CDR2 reads YYEKEE (reference sequence). The CDR3 spans 15 residues. The ends were cut back, 9 bases at V and 2 bases at J, with 21 bases in the middle.

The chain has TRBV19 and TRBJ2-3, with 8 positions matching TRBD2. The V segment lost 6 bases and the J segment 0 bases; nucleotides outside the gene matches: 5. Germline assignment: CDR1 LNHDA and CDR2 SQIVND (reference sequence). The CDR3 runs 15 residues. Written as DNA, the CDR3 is TGTGCCAGTAGCCTACTAGCGGCGAGCACAGATACGCAGTATTTT. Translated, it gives CASSLLAASTDTQYF.

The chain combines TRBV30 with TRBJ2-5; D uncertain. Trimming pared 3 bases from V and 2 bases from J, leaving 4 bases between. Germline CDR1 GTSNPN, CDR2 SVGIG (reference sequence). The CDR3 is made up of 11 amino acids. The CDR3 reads CAWRWQETQYF. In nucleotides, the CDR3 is TGTGCCTGGAGGTGGCAAGAGACCCAGTACTTC. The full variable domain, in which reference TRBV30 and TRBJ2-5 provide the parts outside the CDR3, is SQTIHQWPATLVQPVGSPLSLECTVEGTSNPNLYWYRQAAGRGLQLLFYSVGIGQISSEVPQNLSASRPQDRQFILSSKKLLLSDSGFYLCAWRWQETQYFGPGTRLLVL.

The CDR3 coding sequence is TGTGCCGTACAGGGGGCTTCCTACAATGAGCAGTTCTTC. Amino acid sequence: CAVQGASYNEQFF. V gene TRBV7-9 combines with J gene TRBJ2-1; 9 bases agree with TRBD1. Germline V gene sequence: CDR1 SEHNR, CDR2 FQNEAQ (reference sequence). Trimming cost V 11 bases and J 1 base; bases outside gene matches: 3. The CDR3 runs to 13 residues.

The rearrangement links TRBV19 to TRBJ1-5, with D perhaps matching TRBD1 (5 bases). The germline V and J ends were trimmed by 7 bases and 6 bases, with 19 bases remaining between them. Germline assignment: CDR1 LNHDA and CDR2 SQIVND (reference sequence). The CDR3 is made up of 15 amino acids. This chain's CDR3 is CASTPVVGGGQPQHF. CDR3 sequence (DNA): TGTGCCAGTACCCCCGTGGTGGGGGGAGGTCAGCCCCAGCATTTT.

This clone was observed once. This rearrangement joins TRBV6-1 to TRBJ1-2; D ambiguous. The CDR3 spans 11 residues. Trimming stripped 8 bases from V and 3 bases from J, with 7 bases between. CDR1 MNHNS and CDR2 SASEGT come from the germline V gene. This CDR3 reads CASQDDYGYTF. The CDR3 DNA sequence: TGTGCCAGCCAAGACGACTATGGCTACACCTTC.

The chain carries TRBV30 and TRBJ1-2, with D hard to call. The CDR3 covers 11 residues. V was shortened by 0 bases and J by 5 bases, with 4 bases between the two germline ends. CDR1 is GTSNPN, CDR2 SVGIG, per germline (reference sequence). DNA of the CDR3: TGTGCCTGGAGTGTAGGGTATGGCTACACCTTC. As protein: CAWSVGYGYTF.

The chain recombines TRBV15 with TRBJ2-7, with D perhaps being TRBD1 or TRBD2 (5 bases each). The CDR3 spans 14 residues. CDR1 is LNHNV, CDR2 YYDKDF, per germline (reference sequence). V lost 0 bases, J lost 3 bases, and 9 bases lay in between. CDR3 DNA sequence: TGTGCCACCAGCAGAGATCTTGGGGGCTACGAGCAGTACTTC. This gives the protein CATSRDLGGYEQYF.

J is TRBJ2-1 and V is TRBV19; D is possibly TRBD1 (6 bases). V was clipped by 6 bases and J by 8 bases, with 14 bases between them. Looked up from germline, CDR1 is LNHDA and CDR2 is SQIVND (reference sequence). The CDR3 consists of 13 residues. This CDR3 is CASSTTGWDEQFF. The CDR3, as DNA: TGTGCCAGTAGCACCACAGGGTGGGATGAGCAGTTCTTC.

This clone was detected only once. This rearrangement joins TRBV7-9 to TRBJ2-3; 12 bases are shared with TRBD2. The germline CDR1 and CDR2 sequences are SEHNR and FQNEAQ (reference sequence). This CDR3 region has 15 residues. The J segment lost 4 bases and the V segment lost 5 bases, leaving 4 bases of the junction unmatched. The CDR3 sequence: CASSRLAGASDTQYF. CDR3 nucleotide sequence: TGTGCCAGCAGCCGACTAGCGGGGGCCTCAGATACGCAGTATTTT.

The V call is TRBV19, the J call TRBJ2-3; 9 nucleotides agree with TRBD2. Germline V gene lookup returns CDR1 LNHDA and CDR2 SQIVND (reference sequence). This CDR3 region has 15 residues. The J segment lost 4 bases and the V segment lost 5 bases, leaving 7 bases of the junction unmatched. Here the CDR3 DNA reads TGTGCCAGTAGTCCTCCAGCGGGGGGCGCAGATACGCAGTATTTT. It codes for CASSPPAGGADTQYF. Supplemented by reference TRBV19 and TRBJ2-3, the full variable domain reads DGGITQSPKYLFRKEGQNVTLSCEQNLNHDAMYWYRQDPGQGLRLIYYSQIVNDFQKGDIAEGYSVSREKKESFPLTVTSAQKNPTAFYLCASSPPAGGADTQYFGPGTRLTVL.

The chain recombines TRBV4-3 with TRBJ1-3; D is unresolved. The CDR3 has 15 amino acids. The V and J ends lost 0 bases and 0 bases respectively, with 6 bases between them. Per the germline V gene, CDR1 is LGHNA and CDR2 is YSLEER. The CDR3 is CASSQESLSGNTIYF. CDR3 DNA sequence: TGCGCCAGCAGCCAAGAGAGCCTCTCTGGAAACACCATATATTTT.

DNA of the CDR3: TGTGCCTGGAACAAGAGGGGGGCGAACACCGGGGAGCTGTTTTTT. Encoded protein: CAWNKRGANTGELFF. The J gene is TRBJ2-2, the V gene TRBV30; either TRBD1 or TRBD2 may supply D (6 bases each). In germline, CDR1 is GTSNPN, CDR2 SVGIG (reference sequence). There are 15 residues in the CDR3. With 4 bases removed from V and 0 bases from J, the gap between germline ends came to 12 bases.

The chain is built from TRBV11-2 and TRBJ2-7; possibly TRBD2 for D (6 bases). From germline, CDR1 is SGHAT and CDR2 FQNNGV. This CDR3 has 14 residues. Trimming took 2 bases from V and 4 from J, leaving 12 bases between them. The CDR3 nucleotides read TGTGCCAGCAGCTTATTCGCCGGGAGATACGAGCAGTACTTC. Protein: CASSLFAGRYEQYF.

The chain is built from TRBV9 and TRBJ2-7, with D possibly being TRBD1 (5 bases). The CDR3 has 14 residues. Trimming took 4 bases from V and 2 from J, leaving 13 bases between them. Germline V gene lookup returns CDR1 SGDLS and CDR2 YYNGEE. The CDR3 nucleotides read TGTGCCAGCAGCCCAGGGTCACGGGCCTACGAGCAGTACTTC. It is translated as CASSPGSRAYEQYF.

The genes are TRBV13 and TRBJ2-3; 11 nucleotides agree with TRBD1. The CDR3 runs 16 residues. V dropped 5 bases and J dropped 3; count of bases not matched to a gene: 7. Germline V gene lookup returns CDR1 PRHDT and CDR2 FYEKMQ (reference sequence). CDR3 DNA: TGTGCCAGCAGCAGCGCGGGACAGGGGGAAACAGATACGCAGTATTTT. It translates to CASSSAGQGETDTQYF.

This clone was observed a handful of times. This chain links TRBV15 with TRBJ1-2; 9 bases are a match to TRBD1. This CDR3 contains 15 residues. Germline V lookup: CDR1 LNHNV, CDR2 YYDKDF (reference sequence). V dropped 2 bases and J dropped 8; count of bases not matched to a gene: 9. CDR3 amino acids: CATSRPPGQGQGYTF. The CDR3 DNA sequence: TGTGCCACCAGCAGACCTCCGGGACAGGGTCAAGGCTACACCTTC. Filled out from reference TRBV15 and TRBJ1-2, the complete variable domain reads DAMVIQNPRYQVTQFGKPVTLSCSQTLNHNVMYWYQQKSSQAPKLLFHYYDKDFNNEADTPDNFQSRRPNTSFCFLDIRSPGLGDTAMYLCATSRPPGQGQGYTFGSGTRLTVV.

The DNA of the CDR3 is TGTGCCACCAGCAGAGGTGGGGGGGACGCGGGAGACGAGCAGTACTTC. This encodes CATSRGGGDAGDEQYF. V is TRBV15 and J is TRBJ2-7; 7 bases are shared with TRBD2. The germline V gene encodes CDR1 LNHNV and CDR2 YYDKDF (reference sequence). The CDR3 runs to 16 residues. With 1 base clipped from V and 5 bases from J, the junction kept 11 bases outside the gene matches.

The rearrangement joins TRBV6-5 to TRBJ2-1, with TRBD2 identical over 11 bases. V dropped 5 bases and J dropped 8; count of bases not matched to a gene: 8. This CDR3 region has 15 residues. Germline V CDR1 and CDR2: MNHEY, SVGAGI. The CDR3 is CASSIAGGPGYEQFF. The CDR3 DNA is TGTGCCAGCAGTATAGCGGGGGGGCCGGGTTATGAGCAGTTCTTC.

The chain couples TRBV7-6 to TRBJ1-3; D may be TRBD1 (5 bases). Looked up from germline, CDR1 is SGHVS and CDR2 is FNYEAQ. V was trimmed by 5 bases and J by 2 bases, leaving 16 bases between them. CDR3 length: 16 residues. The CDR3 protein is CASSPRSPQAGNTIYF. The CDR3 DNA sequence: TGTGCCAGCAGCCCACGTAGCCCACAGGCTGGAAACACCATATATTTT.

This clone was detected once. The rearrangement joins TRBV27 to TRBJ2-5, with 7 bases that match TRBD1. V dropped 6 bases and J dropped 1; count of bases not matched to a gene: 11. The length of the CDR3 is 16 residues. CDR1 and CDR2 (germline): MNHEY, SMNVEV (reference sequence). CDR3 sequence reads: CASSPGLGQAQETQYF. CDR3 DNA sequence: TGTGCCAGCAGCCCCGGCCTTGGACAGGCCCAAGAGACCCAGTACTTC.